These T cell receptor beta chains were read from a single sample in a study of neurological immune-mediated disorders. From the 5' RACE reads, TCRdb called clonotypes with MiXCR, one entry per CDR3 protein. Of roughly 70,000 distinct CDR3 sequences listed, almost 4% are singletons. Sequenced material: PBMCs. All receptors come from a man aged 30 to 39 with multiple sclerosis. CDR3s include the opening cysteine and the closing phenylalanine or tryptophan. The order of the fields is J gene, V gene, clone size, D gene, CDR3 protein, CDR3 DNA. A D gene is named only where the DNA matches it firmly. Some rows have no size entry. The others give once, few or many, or a class for an expanded clone.

TRBJ2-7 | TRBV5-1 | many | TRBD1 | CASSSLTGVYEQYF | TGCGCCAGCAGCTCCTTGACAGGGGTCTACGAGCAGTACTTC
TRBJ1-2 | TRBV20-1 | . | . | CSARDPGTNYGYTF | TGCAGTGCTAGAGACCCAGGGACTAACTATGGCTACACCTTC
TRBJ2-4 | TRBV5-1 | many | . | CASSPGTGSNIQYF | TGCGCCAGCAGCCCGGGGACTGGATCAAACATTCAGTACTTC
TRBJ1-2 | TRBV20-1 | many | . | CSALGRGKTGYTF | TGCAGTGCCCTGGGGCGGGGTAAGACTGGCTACACCTTC
TRBJ1-2 | TRBV12-3/TRBV12-4 | many | . | CASRYGGSPEGYTF | TGTGCCAGCAGGTACGGAGGCTCCCCGGAGGGCTACACCTTC
TRBJ2-2 | TRBV7-2 | many | . | CASTNVAGNTGELFF | TGTGCCAGCACCAACGTCGCGGGGAACACCGGGGAGCTGTTTTTT
TRBJ2-7 | TRBV29-1 | few | . | CSVGKGYEQYF | TGCAGCGTGGGAAAGGGCTACGAGCAGTACTTC
TRBJ1-1 | TRBV5-1 | many | TRBD1 | CASTLGQANTEAFF | TGCGCCAGCACCCTGGGACAGGCGAACACTGAAGCTTTCTTT
TRBJ1-1 | TRBV5-1 | . | . | CASSLGTGQSSEAFF | TGCGCCAGCAGCTTGGGTACAGGGCAGTCGTCTGAAGCTTTCTTT
TRBJ2-5 | TRBV7-9 | many | . | CASRWDKETQYF | TGTGCCAGCAGATGGGACAAGGAGACCCAGTACTTC
TRBJ2-3 | TRBV10-3 | many | . | CAISATIGGLVTDTQYF | TGTGCCATCAGTGCCACGATCGGGGGACTCGTGACAGATACGCAGTATTTT
TRBJ2-3 | TRBV5-1 | many | . | CASSTDPLPDTQYF | TGCGCCAGCAGCACGGACCCGCTCCCAGATACGCAGTATTTT
TRBJ2-7 | TRBV5-1 | many | TRBD2 | CASSISGGAFYEQYF | TGCGCCAGCAGCATTAGCGGGGGAGCTTTCTACGAGCAGTACTTC
TRBJ2-3 | TRBV20-1 | many | TRBD1 | CSAQTPGTGLDTQYF | TGCAGTGCTCAGACGCCCGGGACAGGGTTAGATACGCAGTATTTT
TRBJ2-3 | TRBV3-1 | many | TRBD1 | CASSWGQGKTDTQYF | TGTGCCAGCAGCTGGGGACAGGGGAAGACAGATACGCAGTATTTT
TRBJ1-5 | TRBV6-5 | many | . | CASSYSARGGPQHF | TGTGCCAGCAGTTACTCGGCGCGGGGAGGGCCCCAGCATTTT
TRBJ2-3 | TRBV20-1 | many | TRBD1 | CSARDDRTGSTYTF | TGCAGTGCTAGAGATGACCGGACAGGGTCCACCTACACCTTT
TRBJ2-2 | TRBV12-3/TRBV12-4 | many | TRBD2 | CASSLGTSGGHRELFF | TGTGCCAGCAGTTTAGGGACTAGCGGGGGGCACCGGGAGCTGTTTTTT
TRBJ1-1 | TRBV27 | many | TRBD1 | CASSSGPGGPNTEAFF | TGTGCCAGCAGTTCTGGGCCAGGGGGCCCTAACACTGAAGCTTTCTTT
TRBJ2-7 | TRBV20-1 | many | TRBD1 | CSAREGQGTYEQYF | TGCAGTGCTAGAGAGGGACAGGGGACCTACGAGCAGTACTTC
TRBJ1-1 | TRBV20-1 | many | . | CSASGSEPNTEAFF | TGCAGTGCTAGTGGGTCAGAACCAAACACTGAAGCTTTCTTT
TRBJ1-5 | TRBV5-5 | many | . | CASSLLGDSNQPQHF | TGTGCCAGCAGCTTGTTAGGGGATAGCAATCAGCCCCAGCATTTT
TRBJ1-6 | TRBV18 | many | . | CASSPSGYSSPLHF | TGTGCCAGCTCACCTTCAGGGTACAGTTCACCCCTCCACTTT
TRBJ1-1 | TRBV18 | many | . | CASSPGGRFAEAFF | TGTGCCAGCTCACCCGGGGGGCGCTTCGCTGAAGCTTTCTTT
TRBJ1-2 | TRBV5-1 | many | TRBD1 | CASSLTGQGEGYTF | TGCGCCAGCAGCTTGACGGGACAGGGGGAAGGCTACACCTTC
TRBJ1-1 | TRBV20-1 | many | . | CSARVDKNTEAFF | TGCAGTGCTAGGGTTGATAAGAACACTGAAGCTTTCTTT
TRBJ1-2 | TRBV5-1 | many | . | CASSPGQSRGYTF | TGCGCCAGCAGCCCCGGACAGTCGCGAGGCTACACCTTC
TRBJ1-3 | TRBV27 | many | . | CASSPNGPRSGNTIYF | TGTGCCAGCAGCCCAAACGGGCCCCGCTCTGGAAACACCATATATTTT
TRBJ1-1 | TRBV5-1 | many | . | CASSPLTGMNTEAFF | TGCGCCAGCAGCCCACTGACAGGCATGAACACTGAAGCTTTCTTT
TRBJ2-7 | TRBV12-3/TRBV12-4 | . | TRBD1 | CASSFRTGHLETYEQYF | TGTGCCAGCAGTTTCCGGACAGGGCACTTGGAAACCTACGAGCAGTACTTC
TRBJ2-7 | TRBV5-1 | . | TRBD2 | CASSEGLADYEQYF | TGCGCCAGCAGCGAGGGACTAGCAGACTACGAGCAGTACTTC
TRBJ1-4 | TRBV7-2 | . | . | CASSPVKSELNEKLFF | TGTGCCAGCAGCCCTGTGAAGAGCGAGCTGAATGAAAAACTGTTTTTT
TRBJ1-2 | TRBV12-3/TRBV12-4 | many | . | CASTHKPDTVGGYTF | TGTGCCAGCACTCATAAGCCCGACACGGTGGGCGGCTACACCTTC
TRBJ1-1 | TRBV5-1 | many | . | CASSLVAGSSEAFF | TGCGCCAGCAGCTTGGTAGCGGGTTCCTCTGAAGCTTTCTTT
TRBJ1-2 | TRBV4-2 | many | . | CASSQPSGTHGYTF | TGTGCCAGCAGCCAGCCTTCCGGGACGCATGGCTACACCTTC
TRBJ2-1 | TRBV10-2 | many | . | CASSLTNYNEQFF | TGCGCCAGCAGTTTGACAAATTACAATGAGCAGTTCTTC
TRBJ1-6 | TRBV5-1 | many | TRBD1 | CASSPGQGGYNSPLHF | TGCGCCAGCAGCCCCGGACAGGGTGGATATAATTCACCCCTCCACTTT
TRBJ2-3 | TRBV9 | many | TRBD1 | CASSNRGFTDTQYF | TGTGCCAGCAGTAACAGGGGGTTCACAGATACGCAGTATTTT
TRBJ1-1 | TRBV5-1 | many | . | CASSYYRENTEAFF | TGCGCCAGCAGCTACTACCGGGAGAACACTGAAGCTTTCTTT
TRBJ2-2 | TRBV11-2 | . | . | CASSLDLGTGTGELFF | TGTGCCAGCAGCTTAGATCTAGGGACTGGCACCGGGGAGCTGTTTTTT
TRBJ2-2 | TRBV27 | many | . | CASSPDSTGTGELFF | TGTGCCAGCAGTCCGGACAGTACTGGCACCGGGGAGCTGTTTTTT
TRBJ2-7 | TRBV5-1 | many | . | CASSTAEGSDEQYF | TGCGCCAGCAGCACCGCGGAAGGGAGCGACGAGCAGTACTTC
TRBJ2-3 | TRBV7-9 | few | . | CASSLPAPDTQYF | TGTGCCAGCAGCCTACCGGCTCCAGATACGCAGTATTTT
TRBJ1-2 | TRBV20-1 | many | TRBD1 | CSAREGQSYGYTF | TGCAGTGCTAGAGAGGGACAGTCCTATGGCTACACCTTC
TRBJ2-7 | TRBV7-2 | many | TRBD2 | CASSLPASGGRTYEQYF | TGTGCCAGCAGCTTACCGGCTAGCGGGGGGCGGACCTACGAGCAGTACTTC
TRBJ1-1 | TRBV15 | many | . | CATSRGNLNTEAFF | TGTGCCACCAGCAGAGGCAATTTAAACACTGAAGCTTTCTTT
TRBJ2-7 | TRBV20-1 | many | . | CSAILFAEGISYEQYF | TGCAGTGCTATCTTGTTTGCAGAGGGGATCTCCTACGAGCAGTACTTC
TRBJ1-1 | TRBV5-1 | many | TRBD1 | CASSWQGAGTEAFF | TGCGCCAGCAGCTGGCAGGGGGCCGGCACTGAAGCTTTCTTT